This TCR beta chain was obtained from a study of T cell responses to AZD1222 COVID-19 vaccine. The data were produced by immunoSEQ multiplex PCR, yet TCRdb's version contains in-frame clones alone and is incomplete. The table has 130,000 or so clones, more than 85% seen once. Study-level results: Reportedly, close to half of spike-specific TCRs are directed against unmutated variant regions. There were repertoire samples only from the period after the peak T cell response. White British people made up most donors, females outnumbered males, and clonal diversity was possibly underestimated.

Remarks on this clone: Its antigen remains unidentified.

Trimming removed 5 bases from V and 6 bases from J, with 7 bases in between. The germline CDR1 and CDR2 sequences are SNHLY and FYNNEI. The CDR3 length is 12 residues. This sequence was found in an adult in good health. The chain employs TRBV2 and TRBJ2-2; weak D call: TRBD1 (5 bases). This material consisted of peripheral blood, taken on day 0 of AZD1222 vaccination. Here the CDR3 reads CASSSGSGELFF. Here the CDR3 DNA reads TGTGCCAGCAGTTCAGGGTCCGGGGAGCTGTTTTTT. The full variable domain, its missing parts supplied by reference TRBV2 and TRBJ2-2, is EPEVTQTPSHQVTQMGQEVILRCVPISNHLYFYWYRQILGQKVEFLVSFYNNEISEKSEIFDDQFSVERPDGSNFTLKIRSTKLEDSAMYFCASSSGSGELFFGEGSRLTVL.